A selection of T cell receptor beta chains follows, all from one sample in a study of blood T cell repertoires in COVID-19. Only in-frame clones appear in the TCRdb table, and some are missing; sequencing was by immunoSEQ multiplex PCR. The profile shows over 250,000 clones, approximately 90% of them singletons. Sequencing was carried out using PBMCs or T cells enriched from blood (not recorded which). The receptors originated from a woman in her sixties or seventies in a cohort exposed to, infected with or recovered from COVID-19 (not recorded which). Both conserved end residues are part of each CDR3. A D gene is named only where the DNA matches it firmly. Some rows have no size entry. The others give once, few or many, or a class for an expanded clone.

TRBJ2-3,TRBD2,.,TRBV7-9,TGTGCCAGCAGCTTAAAAGCGGGAGAAACAGATACGCAGTATTTT,CASSLKAGETDTQYF
TRBJ2-7,.,.,TRBV3-1/TRBV3-2,TGTGCCAGCAGCCAAGGTGGGATGGGGCGCGAGCAGTACTTC,CASSQGGMGREQYF
TRBJ2-3,.,.,TRBV7-9,TGTGCCAGCAGCTTAGGGGGGGCAGATACGCAGTATTTT,CASSLGGADTQYF
TRBJ2-7,TRBD2,.,TRBV30,TGTGCCTGGAGTGCGGGAGGGTACGAGCAGTACTTC,CAWSAGGYEQYF
TRBJ2-2,TRBD2,.,TRBV5-4,TGTGCCAGCAGCTTGGGGGGGACTAGCGGGAGAGCCGGGGAGCTGTTTTTT,CASSLGGTSGRAGELFF
TRBJ2-1,.,.,TRBV9,TGTGCCAGCAGCTCCAGGGGCTACAATGAGCAGTTCTTC,CASSSRGYNEQFF
TRBJ2-1,TRBD2,.,TRBV5-5,TGTGCCAGCAGCCCACTAGCGGGAGTATTCGGTGAGCAGTTCTTC,CASSPLAGVFGEQFF
TRBJ1-2,.,.,TRBV30,TGTGCCTGGAGTTGGAGTCGGCAGCCTGTCTCAGGCTACACCTTC,CAWSWSRQPVSGYTF
TRBJ2-7,TRBD1,few,TRBV4-1,TGCGCCAGCAGCCAAGTTACCACAGGGGACTACGAGCAGTACTTC,CASSQVTTGDYEQYF
TRBJ2-1,.,.,TRBV7-2,TGTGCCAGCAGCTCGACAGCAGTTGAGCAGTTCTTC,CASSSTAVEQFF